The present T cell receptor beta chain was sequenced within a study of shared clonotypes between healthy human individuals. Notes on the study in general: About 5% of naive CD4 clonotypes were shared across four donors.

The method was immunoSEQ multiplex PCR; TCRdb's version includes in-frame clones alone and lacks a portion of them. This sample has about 1 million clones, with about 77% found just once. A note on this clone: Antigen unknown.

Per germline, CDR1 LGHNA and CDR2 YSLEER. The CDR3 loop spans 16 amino acids. V shed 1 base and J 5 bases; nucleotides not matched to a gene: 6. The chain combines TRBV4-3 with TRBJ2-2; 8 nucleotides match TRBD2. Sample: memory CD4+ T cells sorted from blood. Documented subset: CD45RA-negative fraction. The origin of this receptor is a man between 18 and 29 years old in good health. The CDR3 here is CASSQVAGGGTGELFF. For the CDR3, the DNA is TGCGCCAGCAGCCAAGTGGCGGGAGGCGGTACCGGGGAGCTGTTTTTT.